The source of this T cell receptor beta chain is a study of blood T cell repertoires in COVID-19 (dated by TCRdb to about 2020). In the study overall: The collaborator samples originated in the United States, Italy and Spain and spanned the acute and convalescent phases of COVID-19. Subjects who had been exposed to COVID-19, were actively infected with it, or had recovered from it provided the deeply sampled blood TCRbeta repertoires that made up the dataset. The prospective study material was composed of cDNA or gDNA derived from T cells, B-cell-depleted T cells, or PBMCs. A de-identified subject ID, COVID-19 status, age in years and sex were almost always included in the sample metadata. Samples came from the ongoing ImmuneRACE study (first 160 participants) plus 1,254 subjects from 6 global collaborators. The repertoires were released in a freely available public database intended as a resource for research on the immune response to SARS-CoV-2. Where available, HLA class I and class II types were taken from metadata supplied by the sample provider and were not determined by assay-based typing. Points the paper makes about the study in general: The amount of clinical and demographic metadata varied by source and participant and was provided uncurated.

Remarks on this clone: The clone's antigen remains unknown. No base qualities exist here, and no much larger clone lies one base off it.

Collaborating institutions collected whole blood in K2EDTA tubes following their own protocols. For TCRbeta analysis, collaborators shipped samples as frozen whole blood, isolated PBMCs, or DNA extracted from either of those sample types. The immunoSEQ Assay, a bias-controlled multiplex PCR, was used to amplify TCRbeta CDR3 regions from genomic DNA. On the authors' methods: The number of nucleated cells in each sample was estimated from the amplification of reference gene primers within the assay. Sequence reads were collapsed and filtered to measure the absolute abundance of every unique TCRbeta CDR3 rearrangement. For each sample, productive Simpson clonality was calculated as the square root of Simpson's diversity index over productive rearrangements. The source is immuneACCESS, and TCRdb retained only in-frame sequences with V and J called. Part of the clones is not carried over; for the studies checked, unresolved V genes explain less than half of this, and the remainder is unexplained. V and J calls and clone size are those listed in that table; D and trimming were worked out from the DNA. The sample table lists about 300,000 clones, over 70% of them with a count of one. The top ten constitute approximately 1.1% of the sample.

Based on the germline V gene, the CDR1 and CDR2 sequences are SGDLS and YYNGEE. The CDR3 goes from the cysteine to the phenylalanine over 13 residues. Only the CDR3 portion is preserved as DNA: 39 bases, with reading frame beginning at the first base. The trim is 7 bases for V and 3 bases for J, with a gap of 11 bases between the germline ends. The sample consisted of peripheral blood. This clonotype was obtained from a woman aged 50 to 60 with acute or convalescent COVID-19. Recombination joined TRBV9 with TRBJ1-3; tentative D gene TRBD1, with 5 bases matching. At the DNA level, the sequence is TGTGCCAGCGGACGGGGGGATGGAAACACCATATATTTT. Its translation reads: CASGRGDGNTIYF.